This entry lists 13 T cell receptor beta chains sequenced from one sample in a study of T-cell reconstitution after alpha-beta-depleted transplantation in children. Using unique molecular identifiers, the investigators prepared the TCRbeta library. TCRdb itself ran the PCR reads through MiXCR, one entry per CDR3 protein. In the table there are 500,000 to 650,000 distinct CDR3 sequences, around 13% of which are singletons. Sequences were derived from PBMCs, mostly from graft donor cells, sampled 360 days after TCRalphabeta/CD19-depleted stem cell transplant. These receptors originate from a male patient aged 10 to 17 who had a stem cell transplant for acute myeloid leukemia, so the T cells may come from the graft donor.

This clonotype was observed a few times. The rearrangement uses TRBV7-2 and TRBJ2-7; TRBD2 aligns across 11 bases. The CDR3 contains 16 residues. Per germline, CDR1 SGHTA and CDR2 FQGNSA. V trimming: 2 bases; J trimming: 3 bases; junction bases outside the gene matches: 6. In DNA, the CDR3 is TGTGCCAGCAGCTTATCCGCTAGCGGGAGGTTCTACGAGCAGTACTTC. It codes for CASSLSASGRFYEQYF. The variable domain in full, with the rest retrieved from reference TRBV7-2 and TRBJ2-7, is GAGVSQSPSNKVTEKGKDVELRCDPISGHTALYWYRQSLGQGLEFLIYFQGNSAPDKSGLPSDRFSAERTGGSVSTLTIQRTQQEDSAVYLCASSLSASGRFYEQYFGPGTRLTVT.

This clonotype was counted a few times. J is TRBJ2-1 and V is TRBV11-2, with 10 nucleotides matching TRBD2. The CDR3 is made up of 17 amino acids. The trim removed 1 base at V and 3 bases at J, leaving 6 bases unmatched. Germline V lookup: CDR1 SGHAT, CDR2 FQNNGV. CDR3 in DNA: TGTGCCAGCAGCTTAGTCGAGACTAGCGGGTTCTACAATGAGCAGTTCTTC. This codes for CASSLVETSGFYNEQFF.

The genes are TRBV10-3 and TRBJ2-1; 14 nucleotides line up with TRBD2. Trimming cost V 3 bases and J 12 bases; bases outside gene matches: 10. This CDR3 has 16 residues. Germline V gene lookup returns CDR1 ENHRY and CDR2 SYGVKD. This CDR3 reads CAISDSSGLAGELQFF. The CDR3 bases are TGTGCCATCAGTGACAGTTCGGGACTAGCGGGAGAATTGCAGTTCTTC.

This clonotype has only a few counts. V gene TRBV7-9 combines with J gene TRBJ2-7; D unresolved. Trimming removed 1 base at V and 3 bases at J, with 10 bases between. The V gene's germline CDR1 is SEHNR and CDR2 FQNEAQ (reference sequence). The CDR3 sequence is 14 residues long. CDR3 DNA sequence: TGTGCCAGCAGCTTAGGCGGCAGTAACTACGAGCAGTACTTC. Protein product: CASSLGGSNYEQYF.

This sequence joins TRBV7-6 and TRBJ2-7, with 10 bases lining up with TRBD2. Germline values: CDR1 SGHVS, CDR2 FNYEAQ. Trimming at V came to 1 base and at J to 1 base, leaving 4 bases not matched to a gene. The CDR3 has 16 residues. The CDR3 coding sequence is TGTGCCAGCAGCTTAGTTACTAGCGGGGCGTCCTACGAGCAGTACTTC. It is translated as CASSLVTSGASYEQYF.

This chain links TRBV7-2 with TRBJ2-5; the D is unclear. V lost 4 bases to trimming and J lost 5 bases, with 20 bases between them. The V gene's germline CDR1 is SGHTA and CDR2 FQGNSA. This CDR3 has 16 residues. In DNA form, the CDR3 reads TGTGCCAGCAGCTCCGCCCTTGTAGGGCTGAGGGAGACCCAGTACTTC. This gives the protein CASSSALVGLRETQYF. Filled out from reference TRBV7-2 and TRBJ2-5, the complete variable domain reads GAGVSQSPSNKVTEKGKDVELRCDPISGHTALYWYRQSLGQGLEFLIYFQGNSAPDKSGLPSDRFSAERTGGSVSTLTIQRTQQEDSAVYLCASSSALVGLRETQYFGPGTRLLVL.

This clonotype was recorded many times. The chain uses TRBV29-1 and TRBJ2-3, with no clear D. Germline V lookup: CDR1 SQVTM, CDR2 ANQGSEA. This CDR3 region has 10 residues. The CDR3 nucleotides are TGCATCATTGGCACAGATACGCAGTATTTT. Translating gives CIIGTDTQYF.

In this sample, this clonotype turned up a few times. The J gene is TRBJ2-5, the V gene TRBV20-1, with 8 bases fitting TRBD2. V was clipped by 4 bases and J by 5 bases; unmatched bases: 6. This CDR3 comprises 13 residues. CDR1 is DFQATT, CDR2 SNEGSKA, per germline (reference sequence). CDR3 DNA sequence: TGCAGTGCTACATTAGCGGGAAGCGAGACCCAGTACTTC. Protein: CSATLAGSETQYF.

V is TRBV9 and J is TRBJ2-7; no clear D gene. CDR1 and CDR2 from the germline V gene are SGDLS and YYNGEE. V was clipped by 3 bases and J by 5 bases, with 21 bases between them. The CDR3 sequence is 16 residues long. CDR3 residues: CASSAALRPGIHEQYF. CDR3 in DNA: TGTGCCAGCAGCGCGGCCCTACGCCCAGGTATCCACGAGCAGTACTTC.

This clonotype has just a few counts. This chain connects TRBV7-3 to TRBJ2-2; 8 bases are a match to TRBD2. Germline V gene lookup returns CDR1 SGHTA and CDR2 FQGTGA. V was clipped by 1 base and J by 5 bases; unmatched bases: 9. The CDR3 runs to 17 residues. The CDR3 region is CASSLKIGGLETGELFF. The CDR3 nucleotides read TGTGCCAGCAGCTTAAAAATCGGGGGACTAGAAACCGGGGAGCTGTTTTTT.

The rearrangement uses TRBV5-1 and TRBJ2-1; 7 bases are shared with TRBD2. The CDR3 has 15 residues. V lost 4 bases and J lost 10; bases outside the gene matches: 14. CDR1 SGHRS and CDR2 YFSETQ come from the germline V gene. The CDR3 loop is CASSPGDRDYTEQFF. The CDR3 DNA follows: TGCGCCAGCAGCCCGGGGGACCGGGACTATACCGAGCAGTTCTTC.

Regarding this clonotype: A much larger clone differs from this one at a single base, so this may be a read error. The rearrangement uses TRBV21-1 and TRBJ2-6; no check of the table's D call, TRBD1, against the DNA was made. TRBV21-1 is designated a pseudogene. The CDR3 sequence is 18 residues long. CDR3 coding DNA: TGTGCCAGCAGCAAACTAAGGGACGGGAACTCTGGGGCCAACGTCCTGACTTTC. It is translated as CASSKLRDGNSGANVLTF.

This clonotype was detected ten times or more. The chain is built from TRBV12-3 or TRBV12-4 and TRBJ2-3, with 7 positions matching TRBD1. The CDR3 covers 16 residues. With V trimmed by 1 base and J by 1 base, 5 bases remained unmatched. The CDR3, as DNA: TGTGCCAGCAGTTTAGGGCAGGGGGTCGGCACAGATACGCAGTATTTT. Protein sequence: CASSLGQGVGTDTQYF.